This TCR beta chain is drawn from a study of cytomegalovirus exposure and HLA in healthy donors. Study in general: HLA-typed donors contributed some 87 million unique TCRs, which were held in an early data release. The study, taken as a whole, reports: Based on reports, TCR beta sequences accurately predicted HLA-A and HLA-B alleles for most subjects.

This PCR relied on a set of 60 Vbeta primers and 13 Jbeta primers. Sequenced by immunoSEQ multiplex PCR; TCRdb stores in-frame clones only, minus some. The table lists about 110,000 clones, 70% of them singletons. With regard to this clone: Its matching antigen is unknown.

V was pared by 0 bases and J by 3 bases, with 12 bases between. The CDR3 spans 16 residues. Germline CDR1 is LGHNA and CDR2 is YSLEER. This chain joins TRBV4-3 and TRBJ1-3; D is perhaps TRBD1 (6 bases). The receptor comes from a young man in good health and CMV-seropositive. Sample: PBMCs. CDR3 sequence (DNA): TGCGCCAGCAGCCAAGAAATACAGGGCGGTGGAAACACCATATATTTT. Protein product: CASSQEIQGGGNTIYF.